The rows below give T cell receptor beta chains drawn from one sample of a study of shared clonotypes between healthy human individuals. Clones were sequenced by immunoSEQ multiplex PCR, and TCRdb holds only the in-frame ones, with some missing. The sample records around 1,100,000 clones, 60% to 80% being singletons. Specimen: memory CD4+ T cells from PBMCs. Source of these receptors: a man aged 18 to 29 in good health. Some clones in this sample may be carry-over from other donors' samples. Both conserved end residues are part of each CDR3. D genes are given only for firm matches. Rows may omit the clone size; those that give it use once, few, many or a size class.

>NA|TRBJ2-1|NA|TRBV5-1
TGCGCCAGCGCGGCACAGCCGAATAACAATGAGCAGTTCTTC
CASAAQPNNNEQFF
>NA|TRBJ1-1|TRBD1|TRBV7-9
TGTGCCAGCAGCTTCCAGGGGGGGAGTAACACTGAAGCTTTCTTT
CASSFQGGSNTEAFF
>NA|TRBJ2-1|NA|TRBV7-2
TGTGCCAGCAGCTTATTTCCGCGGATTGGAGTTGAGCAGTTCTTC
CASSLFPRIGVEQFF
>NA|TRBJ1-2|TRBD1|TRBV27
TGTGCCAGCAGCAAGTCCCGGGACAGGGATGGCTACACCTTC
CASSKSRDRDGYTF
>NA|TRBJ2-5|NA|TRBV19
TGTGCCAGTAGTTTTGTGGGGGAAGAGACCCAGTACTTC
CASSFVGEETQYF
>NA|TRBJ2-2|NA|TRBV4-2
TGTGCCAGCAGCCCCCTTGGGGGAGAGCGGGGGGAGCTGTTTTTT
CASSPLGGERGELFF
>NA|TRBJ2-3|NA|TRBV7-2
TGTGCCAGCAGCTCCGGGACTCTTGCGGCAGATACGCAGTATTTT
CASSSGTLAADTQYF
>NA|TRBJ1-1|NA|TRBV6-1
TGTGCCAGCAGTCCAGATCGGGGCACTGAAGCTTTCTTT
CASSPDRGTEAFF
>NA|TRBJ1-1|NA|TRBV14
TGTGCCAGCAGCCGGTTCGCGGATGGGAACACTGAAGCTTTCTTT
CASSRFADGNTEAFF
>once|TRBJ2-7|NA|TRBV18
TGTGCCAGCTCACCCCGTCCTAGAGATCCCTACGAGCAGTACTTC
CASSPRPRDPYEQYF
>few|TRBJ2-2|NA|TRBV27
TGTGCCAGCAGTTTCTTACAGGGTCGGGCGAACACCGGGGAGCTGTTTTTT
CASSFLQGRANTGELFF
>few|TRBJ2-2|NA|TRBV4-1
TGCGCCAGCAGCCAAGATACGAGGACCGGGGAGCTGTTTTTT
CASSQDTRTGELFF
>NA|TRBJ2-5|TRBD1|TRBV6-1
TGTGCCAGCAGTGGAACAGGGGGTCCGCAAGAGACCCAGTACTTC
CASSGTGGPQETQYF
>NA|TRBJ1-4|TRBD1|TRBV27
TGTGCCAGCAGTTTACACAGGGGGAAGGGCGGAGAACTGTTTTTT
CASSLHRGKGGELFF
>NA|TRBJ1-5|TRBD1|TRBV27
TGTGCCAGCAGTTTATCGGACAGGGGGCAGCCCCAGCATTTT
CASSLSDRGQPQHF
>NA|TRBJ2-2|TRBD1|TRBV7-9
TGTGCCATGACAGGGAGTGACCCCGGGGAGCTGTTTTTT
CAMTGSDPGELFF
>NA|TRBJ2-7|TRBD2|TRBV7-9
TGTGCCAGCAGGGGGGGTCCGGGACTACCCTACGAGCAGTACTTC
CASRGGPGLPYEQYF
>NA|TRBJ2-5|NA|TRBV7-2
TGTGCCAGCAGCCCGATCTATGGGGCGGGGACCCAGTACTTC
CASSPIYGAGTQYF
>NA|TRBJ2-7|TRBD1|TRBV5-6
TGTGCCAGCAGCTTCGGGACAGCCTACGAGCAGTACTTC
CASSFGTAYEQYF
>NA|TRBJ2-1|TRBD2|TRBV7-9
TGTGCCAGCAGCTTTCGAACTAGCGAAGTTGAGCAGTTCTTC
CASSFRTSEVEQFF
>NA|TRBJ2-5|TRBD2|TRBV28
TGTGCCAGCAGCCCAGGACTAGCGGGGACACAAGAGACCCAGTACTTC
CASSPGLAGTQETQYF
>NA|TRBJ2-7|TRBD2|TRBV27
TGTGCCAGCAGTTTCGGGACTAGCGGGAATTTCGTCTACGAGCAGTACTTC
CASSFGTSGNFVYEQYF
>once|TRBJ1-2|NA|TRBV5-1
TGCGCCAGCAGCTTGGTGTCAGGAAATACGCGTGGCTACACCTTC
CASSLVSGNTRGYTF
>NA|TRBJ2-1|TRBD1|TRBV5-1
TGCGCCAGCAGCTGGGGGACAGAATACAATGAGCAGTTCTTC
CASSWGTEYNEQFF
>NA|TRBJ1-5|NA|TRBV18
TGTGCCAGCTCACGTCTCCCGTATCAGCCCCAGCATTTT
CASSRLPYQPQHF
>NA|TRBJ2-3|NA|TRBV18
TGTGCCAGCTCCCCGCAAAGCACAGATACGCAGTATTTT
CASSPQSTDTQYF
>NA|TRBJ1-4|NA|TRBV5-1
TGCGCCAGCAGCTTACAGGATCAGAATGAAAAACTGTTTTTT
CASSLQDQNEKLFF
>NA|TRBJ1-1|TRBD1|TRBV5-1
TGCGCCAGCAGCTTGGCCGGGACAGGGAACACTGAAGCTTTCTTT
CASSLAGTGNTEAFF
>NA|TRBJ2-7|NA|TRBV6-1
TGTGCCAGCAGTGAGTTCCCGTCACACTACGAGCAGTACTTC
CASSEFPSHYEQYF
>NA|TRBJ2-3|NA|TRBV5-1
TGCGCCAGCAGCACGGGACCGAGCACAGATACGCAGTATTTT
CASSTGPSTDTQYF
>NA|TRBJ1-4|TRBD1|TRBV5-3
TGTGCCAGAAGCCATGGACAGGGGATATGTGGAACTAATGAAAAACTGTTTTTT
CARSHGQGICGTNEKLFF
>NA|TRBJ2-1|NA|TRBV6-5
TGTGCCAGCAGCCCCGCGGGCGGTGAGCAGTTCTTC
CASSPAGGEQFF